The present TCR beta chain was sequenced within a study of T cells after yellow fever vaccination. From the 5' RACE reads, TCRdb called clonotypes with MiXCR, one entry per CDR3 protein. The sample consists of roughly 250,000 distinct CDR3 sequences, roughly 13% of them appearing once. This clonotype was picked up a small number of times. The sample consisted of CD4+ T cells sorted from PBMCs, taken 45 days after the yellow fever booster vaccination. This sequence originates from a young man who received the YFV17D yellow fever vaccine.

The CDR3 coding sequence is TGTGCCATCAGTCCGCGACTAGCGGACAATGAGCAGTTCTTC. Encoded protein: CAISPRLADNEQFF. V usage is TRBV10-3 and J usage is TRBJ2-1; 9 bases map to TRBD2. Germline assignment: CDR1 ENHRY and CDR2 SYGVKD. V lost 5 bases, J lost 5 bases, and 4 bases stayed unmatched. CDR3 length equals 14 residues.